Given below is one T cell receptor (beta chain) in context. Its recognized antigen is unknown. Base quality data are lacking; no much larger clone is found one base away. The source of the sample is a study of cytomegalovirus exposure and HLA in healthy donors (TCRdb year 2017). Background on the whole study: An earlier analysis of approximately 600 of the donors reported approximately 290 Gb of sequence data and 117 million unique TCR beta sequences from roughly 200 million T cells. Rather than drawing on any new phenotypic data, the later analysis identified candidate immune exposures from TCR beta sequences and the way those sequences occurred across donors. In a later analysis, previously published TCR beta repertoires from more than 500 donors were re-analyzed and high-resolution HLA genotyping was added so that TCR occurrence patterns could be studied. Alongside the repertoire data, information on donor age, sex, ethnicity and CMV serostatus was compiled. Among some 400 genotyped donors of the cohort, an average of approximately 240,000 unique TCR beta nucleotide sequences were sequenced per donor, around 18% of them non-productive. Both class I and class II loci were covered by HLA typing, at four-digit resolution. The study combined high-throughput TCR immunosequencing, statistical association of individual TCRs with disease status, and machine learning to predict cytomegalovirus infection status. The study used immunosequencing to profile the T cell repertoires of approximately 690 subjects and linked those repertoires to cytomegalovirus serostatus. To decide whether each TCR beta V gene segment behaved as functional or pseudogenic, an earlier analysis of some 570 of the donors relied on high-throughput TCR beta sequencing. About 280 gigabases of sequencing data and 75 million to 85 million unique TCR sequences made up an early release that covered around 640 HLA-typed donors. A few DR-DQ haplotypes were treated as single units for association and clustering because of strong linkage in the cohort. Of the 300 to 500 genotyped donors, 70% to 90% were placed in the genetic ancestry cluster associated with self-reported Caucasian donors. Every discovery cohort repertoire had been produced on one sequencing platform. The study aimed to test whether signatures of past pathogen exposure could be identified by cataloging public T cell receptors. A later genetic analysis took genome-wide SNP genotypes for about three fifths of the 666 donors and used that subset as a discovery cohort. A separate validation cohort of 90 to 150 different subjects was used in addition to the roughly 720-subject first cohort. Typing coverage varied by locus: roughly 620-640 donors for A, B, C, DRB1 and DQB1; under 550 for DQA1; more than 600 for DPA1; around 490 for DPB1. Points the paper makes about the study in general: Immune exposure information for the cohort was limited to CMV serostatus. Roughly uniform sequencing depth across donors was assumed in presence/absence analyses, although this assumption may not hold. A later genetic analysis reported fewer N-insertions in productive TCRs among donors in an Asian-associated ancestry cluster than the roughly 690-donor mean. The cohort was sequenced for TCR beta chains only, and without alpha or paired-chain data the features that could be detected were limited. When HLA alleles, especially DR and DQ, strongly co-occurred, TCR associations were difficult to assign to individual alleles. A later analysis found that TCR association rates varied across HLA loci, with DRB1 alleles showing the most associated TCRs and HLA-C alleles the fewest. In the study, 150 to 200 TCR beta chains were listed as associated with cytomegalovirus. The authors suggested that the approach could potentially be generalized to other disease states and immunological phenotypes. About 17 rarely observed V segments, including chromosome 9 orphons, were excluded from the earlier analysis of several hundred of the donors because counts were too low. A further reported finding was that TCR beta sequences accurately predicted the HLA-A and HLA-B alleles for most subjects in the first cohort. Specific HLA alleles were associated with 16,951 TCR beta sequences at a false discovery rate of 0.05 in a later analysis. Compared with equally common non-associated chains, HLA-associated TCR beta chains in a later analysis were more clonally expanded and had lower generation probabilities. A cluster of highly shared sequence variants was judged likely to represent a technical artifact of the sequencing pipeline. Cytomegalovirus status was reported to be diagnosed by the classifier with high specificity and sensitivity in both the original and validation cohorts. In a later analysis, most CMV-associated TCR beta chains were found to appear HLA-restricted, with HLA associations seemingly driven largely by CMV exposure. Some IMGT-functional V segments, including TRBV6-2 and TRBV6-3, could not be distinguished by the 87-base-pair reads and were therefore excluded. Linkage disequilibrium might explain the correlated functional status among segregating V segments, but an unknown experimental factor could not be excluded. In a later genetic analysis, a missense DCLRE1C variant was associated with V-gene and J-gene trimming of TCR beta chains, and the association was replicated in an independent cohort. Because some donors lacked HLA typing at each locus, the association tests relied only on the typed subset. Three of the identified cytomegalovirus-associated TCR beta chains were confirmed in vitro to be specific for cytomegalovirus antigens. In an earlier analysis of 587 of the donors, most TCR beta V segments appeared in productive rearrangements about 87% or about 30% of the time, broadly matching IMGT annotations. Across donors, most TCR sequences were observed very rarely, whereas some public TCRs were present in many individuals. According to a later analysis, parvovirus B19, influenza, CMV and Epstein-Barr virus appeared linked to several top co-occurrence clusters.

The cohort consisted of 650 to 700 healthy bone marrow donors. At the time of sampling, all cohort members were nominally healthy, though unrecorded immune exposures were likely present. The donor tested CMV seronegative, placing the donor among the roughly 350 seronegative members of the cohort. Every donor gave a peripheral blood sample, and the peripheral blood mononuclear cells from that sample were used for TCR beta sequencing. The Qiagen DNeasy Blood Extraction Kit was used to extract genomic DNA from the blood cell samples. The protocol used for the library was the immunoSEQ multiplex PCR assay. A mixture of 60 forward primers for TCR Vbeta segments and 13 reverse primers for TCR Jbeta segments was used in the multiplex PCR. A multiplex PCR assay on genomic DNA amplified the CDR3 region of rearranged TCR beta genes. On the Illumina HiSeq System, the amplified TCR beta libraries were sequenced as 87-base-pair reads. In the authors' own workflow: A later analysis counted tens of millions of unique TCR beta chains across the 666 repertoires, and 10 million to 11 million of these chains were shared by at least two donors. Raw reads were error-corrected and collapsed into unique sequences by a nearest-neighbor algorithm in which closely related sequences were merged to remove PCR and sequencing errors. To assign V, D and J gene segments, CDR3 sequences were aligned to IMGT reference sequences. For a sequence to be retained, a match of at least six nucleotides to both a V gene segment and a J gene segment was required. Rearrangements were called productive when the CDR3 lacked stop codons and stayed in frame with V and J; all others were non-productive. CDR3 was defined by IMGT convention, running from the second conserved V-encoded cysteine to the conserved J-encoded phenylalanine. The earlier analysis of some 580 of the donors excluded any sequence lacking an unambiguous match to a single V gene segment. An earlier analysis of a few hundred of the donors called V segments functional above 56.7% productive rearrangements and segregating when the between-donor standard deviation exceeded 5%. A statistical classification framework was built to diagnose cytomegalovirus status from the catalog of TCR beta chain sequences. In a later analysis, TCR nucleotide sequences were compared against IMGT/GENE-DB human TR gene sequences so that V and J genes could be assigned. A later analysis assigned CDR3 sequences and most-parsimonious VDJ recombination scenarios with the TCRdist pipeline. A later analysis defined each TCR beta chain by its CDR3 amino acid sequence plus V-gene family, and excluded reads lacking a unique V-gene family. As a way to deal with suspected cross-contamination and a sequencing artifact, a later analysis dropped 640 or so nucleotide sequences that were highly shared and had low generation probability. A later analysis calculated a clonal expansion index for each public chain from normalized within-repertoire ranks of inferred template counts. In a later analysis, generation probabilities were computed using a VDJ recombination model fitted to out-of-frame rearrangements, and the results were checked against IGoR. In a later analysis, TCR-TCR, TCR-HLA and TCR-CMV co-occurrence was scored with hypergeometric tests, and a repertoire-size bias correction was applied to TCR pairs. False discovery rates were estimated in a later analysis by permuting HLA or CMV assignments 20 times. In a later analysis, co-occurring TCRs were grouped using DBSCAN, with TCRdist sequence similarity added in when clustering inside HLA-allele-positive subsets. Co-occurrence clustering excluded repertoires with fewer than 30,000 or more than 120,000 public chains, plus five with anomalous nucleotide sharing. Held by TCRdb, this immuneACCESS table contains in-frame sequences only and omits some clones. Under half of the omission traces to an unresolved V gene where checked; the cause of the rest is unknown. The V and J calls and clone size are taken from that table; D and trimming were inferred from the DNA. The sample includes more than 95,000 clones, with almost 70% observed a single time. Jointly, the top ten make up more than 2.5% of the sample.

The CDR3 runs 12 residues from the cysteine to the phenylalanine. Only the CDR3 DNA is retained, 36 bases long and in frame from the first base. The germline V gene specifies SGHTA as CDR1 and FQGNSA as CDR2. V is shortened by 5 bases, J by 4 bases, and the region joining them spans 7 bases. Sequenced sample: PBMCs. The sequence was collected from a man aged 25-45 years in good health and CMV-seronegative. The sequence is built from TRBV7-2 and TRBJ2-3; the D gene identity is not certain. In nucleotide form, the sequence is TGTGCCAGCAGCGTTAACTCAGATACGCAGTATTTT. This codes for CASSVNSDTQYF.